These 15 T cell receptor beta chains originate from one sample sequenced in a study of T-cell reconstitution after alpha-beta-depleted transplantation in children. Using unique molecular identifiers, the investigators prepared the TCRbeta library. TCRdb reprocessed the PCR reads via MiXCR and lists one record per CDR3 protein. The data contain about 240,000 distinct CDR3 sequences, more than 20% of them seen just once; the ten biggest clones take up over 2.5%. The sequenced sample was PBMCs, obtained before TCRalphabeta/CD19-depleted stem cell transplant. These TCRs come from a girl aged 2 to 9 with Fanconi anemia, due to receive a stem cell transplant.

This clonotype was picked up one time. The chain employs TRBV9 and TRBJ2-1, with 8 positions matching TRBD1. The CDR3 totals 16 residues. Unmatched junction bases numbered 13, after V lost 4 bases and J lost 7 bases. The germline V gene encodes CDR1 SGDLS and CDR2 YYNGEE. CDR3 residues: CASSPKDRGQLNEQFF. The DNA of the CDR3 is TGTGCCAGCAGCCCTAAAGACAGGGGCCAATTAAATGAGCAGTTCTTC. The full variable domain, with the rest looked up from reference TRBV9 and TRBJ2-1, is DSGVTQTPKHLITATGQRVTLRCSPRSGDLSVYWYQQSLDQGLQFLIQYYNGEERAKGNILERFSAQQFPDLHSELNLSSLELGDSALYFCASSPKDRGQLNEQFFGPGTRLTVL.

The genes are TRBV6-1 and TRBJ2-7; TRBD1 matches at 7 bases. CDR1 MNHNS and CDR2 SASEGT come from the germline V gene. The V and J ends lost 6 bases and 3 bases, in that order; junction bases with no gene match: 8. The CDR3 sequence is 14 residues long. CDR3 sequence (DNA): TGTGCCAGCAGCCGAAGAGGGGGCCTCTACGAGCAGTACTTC. Translation: CASSRRGGLYEQYF.

This clonotype was detected ten times or more. This chain links TRBV25-1 with TRBJ2-5; weak D call: TRBD1 (6 bases). The V gene lost 1 base and the J gene lost 2 bases, with 17 bases spanning the gap. Germline CDR1 and CDR2: MGHDK and SYGVNS. The CDR3 extends over 17 amino acids. CDR3 in amino acids: CASSESQGRALQETQYF. The CDR3 DNA follows: TGTGCCAGCAGTGAATCGCAGGGGAGAGCTTTACAAGAGACCCAGTACTTC.

V and J are TRBV7-6 and TRBJ2-2; 12 positions match TRBD2. Trimming removed 1 base from V and 2 bases from J; junction bases left unmatched: 5. This CDR3 is built from 18 residues. Germline CDR1 reads SGHVS; CDR2 reads FNYEAQ. The CDR3 spells CASSLEGTSGLNTGELFF. The CDR3 DNA is TGTGCCAGCAGCTTAGAAGGGACTAGCGGGCTCAACACCGGGGAGCTGTTTTTT.

The rearrangement links TRBV3-1 to TRBJ2-3; no definite D call. Germline V CDR1 and CDR2: LGHDT, YNNKEL (reference sequence). The CDR3 covers 15 residues. Trimming cost V 4 bases and J 3 bases, with 14 bases left between them. CDR3 sequence: CASSPLRLGTDTQYF. The CDR3 DNA sequence: TGTGCCAGCAGCCCCCTTAGATTAGGGACAGATACGCAGTATTTT.

The chain joins TRBV20-1 to TRBJ1-6; the D gene is possibly TRBD1 (5 bases). V lost 7 bases, J lost 6 bases, and 10 bases lay in between. The CDR3 has 12 amino acids. From germline, CDR1 is DFQATT and CDR2 SNEGSKA (reference sequence). This CDR3 reads CSDRLTNSPLHF. CDR3 DNA: TGCAGTGACAGGCTAACTAATTCACCCCTCCACTTT.

This clonotype was detected many times. The chain has TRBV9 and TRBJ2-4; D may be TRBD1 (5 bases). Germline loops: CDR1 SGDLS, CDR2 YYNGEE. V lost 1 base to trimming and J lost 3 bases, with 14 bases between them. The CDR3 contains 16 residues. Written as DNA, the CDR3 is TGTGCCAGCAGCGTAAGCCCCAGGGTTAGCAAAAACATTCAGTACTTC. Residues: CASSVSPRVSKNIQYF.

The sample holds many counts of this clonotype. The chain employs TRBV29-1 and TRBJ2-3; either TRBD1 or TRBD2 may supply D (5 bases each). The CDR3 is 12 residues long. Trimming shortened V by 7 bases and J by 2 bases, and 10 bases separated the two germline ends. Germline V CDR1 and CDR2: SQVTM, ANQGSEA. The DNA of the CDR3 is TGCAGCGCAGGGAGTGCCACAGATACGCAGTATTTT. Its translation is CSAGSATDTQYF.

This clonotype was detected a few times. This chain uses TRBV21-1 with TRBJ2-1; TRBD2 is the table's D call and was not checked against the DNA. TRBV21-1 is a documented pseudogene. CDR3 length equals 14 residues. As DNA, the CDR3 is TGTGCCAGCAGGGGGACTACACTATACAATGAGCAGTTCTTC. Protein product: CASRGTTLYNEQFF.

This clonotype was counted ten times or more. The chain joins TRBV29-1 to TRBJ2-2; D may correspond to TRBD1 or TRBD2 (6 bases each). In germline, CDR1 is SQVTM, CDR2 ANQGSEA. Trimming removed 6 bases at V and 5 bases at J, with 10 bases between. The CDR3 runs 12 residues. CDR3 in DNA: TGCAGCGTCGGGGGCAGGACCGGGGAGCTGTTTTTT. Its translation: CSVGGRTGELFF.

The chain carries TRBV14 and TRBJ2-6; tentative D call: TRBD2 (5 bases). Germline V gene sequence: CDR1 SGHDN, CDR2 FVKESK. The CDR3 has 17 amino acids. V shed 1 base and J shed 2 bases, with 12 bases lying between them. The DNA of the CDR3 is TGTGCCAGCAGCCAAGGGGATGCGGGCCCTGGGGCCAACGTCCTGACTTTC. Translation: CASSQGDAGPGANVLTF. The full variable domain, completed using reference TRBV14 and TRBJ2-6, is EAGVTQFPSHSVIEKGQTVTLRCDPISGHDNLYWYRRVMGKEIKFLLHFVKESKQDESGMPNNRFLAERTGGTYSTLKVQPAELEDSGVYFCASSQGDAGPGANVLTFGAGSRLTVL.

The chain uses TRBV2 and TRBJ2-3; 8 nucleotides agree with TRBD2. The CDR3 length is 17 residues. Germline V lookup: CDR1 SNHLY, CDR2 FYNNEI. The V and J ends lost 6 bases and 2 bases, in that order; junction bases with no gene match: 13. CDR3: CASRTVAREVHTDTQYF. CDR3 in DNA: TGTGCCAGCAGGACCGTCGCGCGGGAGGTGCACACAGATACGCAGTATTTT.

Only a few counts were recorded for this clonotype. This sequence joins TRBV28 and TRBJ2-2; maybe TRBD2 (6 bases). This CDR3 is 15 amino acids long. Looked up from germline, CDR1 is MDHEN and CDR2 is SYDVKM. V was shortened by 2 bases and J by 0 bases, with 7 bases between the two germline ends. The CDR3 DNA reads TGTGCCAGCAGTTTACCGGGAGCGAACACCGGGGAGCTGTTTTTT. This codes for CASSLPGANTGELFF.

This clonotype was seen many times. This chain uses TRBV27 with TRBJ2-5, with D perhaps TRBD1 (6 bases). Between the trimmed V and J ends, which lost 5 bases and 0 bases, there was a span of 16 bases. This CDR3 has 16 residues. Germline CDR1 is MNHEY and CDR2 is SMNVEV (reference sequence). This CDR3 is CASSPLDRMYQETQYF. CDR3 sequence (DNA): TGTGCCAGCAGTCCCCTCGACAGGATGTACCAAGAGACCCAGTACTTC.

The chain joins TRBV20-1 to TRBJ2-7; 7 bases are shared with TRBD1. In germline, CDR1 is DFQATT, CDR2 SNEGSKA (reference sequence). The CDR3 extends over 18 amino acids. V was pared by 0 bases and J by 3 bases, with 17 bases of the junction left unmatched. CDR3 residues: CSARDPAFDRAYDYEQYF. In nucleotides, the CDR3 is TGCAGTGCTAGAGATCCCGCCTTCGACAGGGCGTACGACTACGAGCAGTACTTC.